The TCR beta chain described here comes from a study of shared clonotypes between healthy human individuals. Deep was the level at which the assay was run. The protocol was immunoSEQ multiplex PCR, while the TCRdb copy is restricted to in-frame clones and leaves out a portion. The sample has about half a million clones, about 74% seen once; the top ten hold around 13%. Points from the study as a whole: Only blood was sampled, and tissue TCR repertoires likely differ from blood ones.

This clone was seen a few times. What it binds is unknown. The sequence derives from a woman in her forties in good health. Some clones in this sample may be carry-over from other donors' samples. Sequencing was done on a sample of PBMCs.

CDR3 residues: CASSSLYNEQFF. The CDR3 region has the DNA TGTGCCAGCAGTTCCCTCTACAATGAGCAGTTCTTC. V usage is TRBV27 and J usage is TRBJ2-1, with no clear D. Germline CDR1 is MNHEY and CDR2 is SMNVEV (reference sequence). The CDR3 is 12 residues long. V lost 4 bases to trimming and J lost 3 bases, with 4 bases between them.